This T cell receptor (beta chain) was profiled in a study of T cell responses to AZD1222 COVID-19 vaccine. Profiled with immunoSEQ multiplex PCR; TCRdb holds only in-frame clones, not every one. This sample yields around 130,000 clones, of which about nine tenths are seen a single time; roughly 7.4% belongs to the top ten. CDR1 LGHDT and CDR2 YNNKEL come from the germline V gene (reference sequence). The V gene lost 4 bases and the J gene lost 5 bases, with 11 bases spanning the gap. The CDR3 has 14 amino acids. This TCR came from an adult in good health. The starting material was peripheral blood, obtained on day 0 of AZD1222 vaccination. The chain combines TRBV3-1 (or the pseudogene TRBV3-2) with TRBJ1-4, with D possibly being TRBD1 (6 bases). This CDR3 reads CASSPRQANEKLFF. CDR3 DNA: TGTGCCAGCAGCCCCCGACAGGCGAATGAAAAACTGTTTTTT.